This T cell receptor beta chain was profiled in a study of PD-L1 blockade in urothelial cancer. Study as a whole: The study started patients on atezolizumab in about 2014, giving 1,200 mg intravenously every 3 weeks. Blood drawn 3 weeks (second dose) and 6 weeks after treatment start was analyzed.

The protocol was immunoSEQ multiplex PCR, while the TCRdb copy is restricted to in-frame clones and leaves out a portion. Here the sample spans 100,000 to 150,000 clones, around 85% being singletons. Described time point: pretreatment peripheral blood. CDR1 is SGDLS, CDR2 YYNGEE, per germline. The CDR3 loop spans 15 amino acids. The V gene end was trimmed by 2 bases and the J gene end by 7 bases; junction bases not matched to a gene: 3. This receptor was obtained from a man aged 45 to 65 with urothelial cancer. The sequencing here drew on PBMCs, taken around atezolizumab (anti-PD-L1) treatment. J is TRBJ2-2 and V is TRBV9; 12 bases are a match to TRBD2. CDR3 nucleotide sequence: TGTGCCAGCAGCGTCCTAGCGGGAGGGATCGGGGAGCTGTTTTTT. Amino acids: CASSVLAGGIGELFF.